Below are 18 T cell receptor beta chains sequenced from a single sample in a study of control samples from healthy donors and cancer patients. The protocol was immunoSEQ multiplex PCR, while the TCRdb copy is restricted to in-frame clones and leaves out a portion. Of hundreds of thousands of clones in the sample, more than 80% were seen once. Sequences were obtained from PBMCs. The receptors were gathered from a man aged 40-55 years with head and neck cancer.

CDR3 sequence: CASSFRDKGADVNEQFF. The CDR3 DNA sequence: TGCGCCAGCAGCTTCAGGGACAAGGGGGCGGACGTTAATGAGCAGTTCTTC. The chain has TRBV5-1 and TRBJ2-1; 7 bases align to TRBD1. The CDR3 is made up of 17 amino acids. The ends lost 2 bases at V and 7 bases at J; junction bases unmatched: 15. Germline CDR1 is SGHRS and CDR2 is YFSETQ.

This clone was observed a few times. V is TRBV7-8 and J is TRBJ2-3; D is ambiguous. The ends were cut back, 6 bases at V and 2 bases at J, with 9 bases in the middle. Germline CDR1 SGHVS, CDR2 FQNEAQ. CDR3 length: 13 residues. Written as DNA, the CDR3 is TGTGCCAGCAGTCGCGGAATCACAGATACGCAGTATTTT. It translates to CASSRGITDTQYF.

The rearrangement uses TRBV10-1 and TRBJ1-4; TRBD1 matches at 10 bases. The CDR3 loop spans 15 amino acids. Trimming cost V 4 bases and J 5 bases; bases outside gene matches: 4. Germline CDR1 reads WNHNN; CDR2 reads SYGVQD (reference sequence). DNA for the CDR3: TGCGCCAGCAGTGCCGGGACAGGGGTCAATGAAAAACTGTTTTTT. Protein product: CASSAGTGVNEKLFF.

J is TRBJ2-2 and V is TRBV28, with 11 bases that match TRBD1. The CDR3 extends over 17 amino acids. CDR1 and CDR2 from the germline V gene are MDHEN and SYDVKM. The junction had 9 bases not matched to a gene; V was cut back by 5 bases and J by 4 bases. As DNA, the CDR3 is TGTGCCAGCAGTACTACTTCCGGGACAGGGGGCACCGGGGAGCTGTTTTTT. Translated: CASSTTSGTGGTGELFF.

The J gene is TRBJ2-1, the V gene TRBV16, with D perhaps being TRBD1 or TRBD2 (5 bases each). The CDR3 runs 11 residues. Trimming removed 4 bases from V and 7 bases from J, with 5 bases in between. Germline lookup yields CDR1 KGHSY and CDR2 FQNENV. CDR3 region: CASSRGNEQFF. CDR3 sequence (DNA): TGTGCCAGCAGCCGGGGGAATGAGCAGTTCTTC.

The chain joins TRBV27 to TRBJ1-4, with TRBD1 matching over 7 bases. V gave up 7 bases and J gave up 2 bases; unmatched junction bases: 1. The CDR3 sequence is 13 residues long. Germline V gene data show CDR1 as MNHEY and CDR2 as SMNVEV (reference sequence). The CDR3 reads CASKGATNEKLFF. The DNA of the CDR3 is TGTGCCAGCAAGGGGGCTACTAATGAAAAACTGTTTTTT. Filled out from reference TRBV27 and TRBJ1-4, the complete variable domain reads EAQVTQNPRYLITVTGKKLTVTCSQNMNHEYMSWYRQDPGLGLRQIYYSMNVEVTDKGDVPEGYKVSRKEKRNFPLILESPSPNQTSLYFCASKGATNEKLFFGSGTQLSVL.

This chain connects TRBV9 to TRBJ2-2; D unclear. Deletions cut 2 bases from V and 5 bases from J, with 13 bases between. Germline CDR1 is SGDLS and CDR2 is YYNGEE. The CDR3 covers 15 residues. DNA of the CDR3: TGTGCCAGCAGCGTTACGGCTCTGGGGACCGGGGAGCTGTTTTTT. Its translation is CASSVTALGTGELFF.

The V and J genes are TRBV15 and TRBJ2-7; TRBD1 is a possible D gene (6 bases). V was cut by 0 bases and J by 2 bases, with 11 bases left in between. Germline V gene lookup returns CDR1 LNHNV and CDR2 YYDKDF (reference sequence). The CDR3 is 15 amino acids. This CDR3 is CATSRDGQIPYEQYF. The CDR3 DNA is TGTGCCACCAGCAGAGATGGACAGATCCCCTACGAGCAGTACTTC.

The J gene is TRBJ2-3, the V gene TRBV28; maybe TRBD2 (5 bases). The CDR3 is 17 amino acids. Germline V gene sequence: CDR1 MDHEN, CDR2 SYDVKM. V was trimmed by 1 base and J by 2 bases, leaving 16 bases between them. This chain's CDR3 is CASSLSGRTFTTDTQYF. DNA of the CDR3: TGTGCCAGCAGTTTATCGGGTCGGACTTTTACCACAGATACGCAGTATTTT.

The chain employs TRBV27 and TRBJ1-5, with TRBD1 identical over 7 bases. The CDR3 spans 14 residues. Germline CDR1 and CDR2: MNHEY and SMNVEV (reference sequence). The V and J ends lost 2 bases and 3 bases, in that order; junction bases with no gene match: 1. The CDR3, as DNA: TGTGCCAGCAGTTTAACAGGGGTCAATCAGCCCCAGCATTTT. Protein product: CASSLTGVNQPQHF.

V is TRBV29-1 and J is TRBJ1-1, with 9 nucleotides matching TRBD1. V lost 3 bases to trimming and J lost 11 bases; unmatched junction nucleotides: 4. The CDR3 contains 11 residues. Germline loops: CDR1 SQVTM, CDR2 ANQGSEA. In DNA form, the CDR3 reads TGCAGCGTTGAGTACAGGGGGCTGGCTTTCTTT. It is translated as CSVEYRGLAFF.

The rearrangement uses TRBV7-2 and TRBJ2-7; TRBD1 might be the D (5 bases). Per germline, CDR1 SGHTA and CDR2 FQGNSA. The CDR3 contains 15 residues. Between the trimmed V and J ends, which lost 1 base and 1 base, there was a span of 11 bases. The CDR3 is CASSLVVGPSYEQYF. The CDR3 nucleotides read TGTGCCAGCAGCTTAGTCGTGGGGCCTTCCTACGAGCAGTACTTC.

The V call is TRBV20-1, the J call TRBJ2-3, with 12 nucleotides matching TRBD2. This CDR3 contains 14 residues. Germline V gene data show CDR1 as DFQATT and CDR2 as SNEGSKA (reference sequence). Unmatched junction bases numbered 2, after V lost 3 bases and J lost 4 bases. This chain's CDR3 is CSASSSGGADTQYF. CDR3 nucleotide sequence: TGCAGTGCTAGTTCTAGCGGGGGGGCAGATACGCAGTATTTT.

The V gene is TRBV30, the J gene TRBJ1-5; TRBD1 might be the D (5 bases). With 1 base removed from V and 6 bases from J, the gap between germline ends came to 16 bases. This CDR3 region has 15 residues. Germline CDR1 and CDR2: GTSNPN and SVGIG (reference sequence). The CDR3 nucleotides are TGTGCCTGGAGTGCAGGGCAGGGTGAGGGTCAGCCCCAGCATTTT. It specifies CAWSAGQGEGQPQHF.

CDR3 DNA: TGTGCCAGCAGTCCAAGAAACACCGGGGAGCTGTTTTTT. Protein: CASSPRNTGELFF. The V gene is TRBV6-2 or TRBV6-3, the J gene TRBJ2-2; no definite D call. Per germline, CDR1 MNHEY and CDR2 SVGEGT. The CDR3 covers 13 residues. V dropped 5 bases and J dropped 2 bases, with 6 bases sitting between them.

The chain couples TRBV18 to TRBJ2-1; 13 bases align to TRBD2. The length of the CDR3 is 17 residues. The germline V gene encodes CDR1 KGHSH and CDR2 LQKENI. J lost 9 bases, V lost 6 bases, and 14 bases had no gene match. CDR3 protein: CASSKNELAGGRSEQFF. Here the CDR3 DNA reads TGTGCCAGCTCCAAAAATGAACTAGCGGGAGGGCGAAGTGAGCAGTTCTTC.

The chain couples TRBV7-9 to TRBJ1-5, with D perhaps TRBD1 (6 bases). Per the germline V gene, CDR1 is SEHNR and CDR2 is FQNEAQ (reference sequence). V was clipped by 4 bases and J by 4 bases, with 11 bases between them. This CDR3 has 14 residues. The CDR3 here is CASSYGQLNQPQHF. The CDR3 bases are TGTGCCAGCAGCTATGGACAGCTAAATCAGCCCCAGCATTTT. The full variable domain, rest sourced from reference TRBV7-9 and TRBJ1-5, is DTGVSQNPRHKITKRGQNVTFRCDPISEHNRLYWYRQTLGQGPEFLTYFQNEAQLEKSRLLSDRFSAERPKGSFSTLEIQRTEQGDSAMYLCASSYGQLNQPQHFGDGTRLSIL.

There are a few counts of this clone. V usage is TRBV27 and J usage is TRBJ2-2; D gene ambiguous. The germline V gene encodes CDR1 MNHEY and CDR2 SMNVEV (reference sequence). Trimming took 6 bases from V and 1 from J, leaving 15 bases between them. The CDR3 loop spans 16 amino acids. In nucleotides, the CDR3 is TGTGCCAGCAGACTCGGGCGGACGGAGAACACCGGGGAGCTGTTTTTT. Translating it yields CASRLGRTENTGELFF.